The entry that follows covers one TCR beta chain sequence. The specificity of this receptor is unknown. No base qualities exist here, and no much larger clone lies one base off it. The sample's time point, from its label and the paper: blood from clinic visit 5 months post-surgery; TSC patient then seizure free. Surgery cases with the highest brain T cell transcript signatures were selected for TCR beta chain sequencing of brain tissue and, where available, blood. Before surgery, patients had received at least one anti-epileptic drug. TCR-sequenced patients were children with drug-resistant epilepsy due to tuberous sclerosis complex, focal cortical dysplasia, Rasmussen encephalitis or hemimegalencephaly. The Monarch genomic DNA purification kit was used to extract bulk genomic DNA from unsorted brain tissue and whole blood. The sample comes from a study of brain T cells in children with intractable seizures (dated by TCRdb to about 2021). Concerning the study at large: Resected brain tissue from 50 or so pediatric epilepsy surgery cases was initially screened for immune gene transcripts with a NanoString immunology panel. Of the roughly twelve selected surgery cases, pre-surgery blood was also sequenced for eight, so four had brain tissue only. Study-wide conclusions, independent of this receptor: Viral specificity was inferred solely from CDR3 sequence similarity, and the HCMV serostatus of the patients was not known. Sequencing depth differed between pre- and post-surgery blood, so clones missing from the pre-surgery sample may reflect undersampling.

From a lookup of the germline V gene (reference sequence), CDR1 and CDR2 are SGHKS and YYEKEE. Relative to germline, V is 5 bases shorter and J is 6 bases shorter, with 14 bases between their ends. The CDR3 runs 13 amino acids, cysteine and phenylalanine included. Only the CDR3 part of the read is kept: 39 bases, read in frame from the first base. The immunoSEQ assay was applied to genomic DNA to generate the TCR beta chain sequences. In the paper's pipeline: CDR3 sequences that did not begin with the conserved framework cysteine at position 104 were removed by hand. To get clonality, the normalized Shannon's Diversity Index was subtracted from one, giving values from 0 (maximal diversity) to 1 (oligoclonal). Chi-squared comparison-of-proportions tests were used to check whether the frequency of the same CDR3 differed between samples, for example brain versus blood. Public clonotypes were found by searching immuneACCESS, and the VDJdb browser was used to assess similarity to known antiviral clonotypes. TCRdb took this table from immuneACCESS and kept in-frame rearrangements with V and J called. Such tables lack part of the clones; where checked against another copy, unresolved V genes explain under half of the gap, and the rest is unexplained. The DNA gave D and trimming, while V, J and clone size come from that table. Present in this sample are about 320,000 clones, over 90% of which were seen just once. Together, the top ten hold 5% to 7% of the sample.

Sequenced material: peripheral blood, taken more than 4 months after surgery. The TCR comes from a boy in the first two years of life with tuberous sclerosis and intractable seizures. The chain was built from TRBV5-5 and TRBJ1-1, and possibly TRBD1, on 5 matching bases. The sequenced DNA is TGTGCCAGCAGGCCGCAGGGCGGGGCTGAAGCTTTCTTT. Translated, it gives CASRPQGGAEAFF.